A single TCR beta chain is shown here with its context. These data are taken from a study of T-cell memory formation after mild COVID-19. TCRdb passed the 5' RACE reads through MiXCR, listing each CDR3 protein once. This table holds under 85,000 distinct CDR3 sequences, roughly 13% found once. Losses at the gene ends were 2 bases for V and 0 bases for J; bases not matched to a gene: 4. The CDR3 spans 16 residues. The germline CDR1 and CDR2 sequences are MGHRA and YSYEKL. The clonotype comes from an adult woman who had mild COVID-19 (a few samples of this study predate the infection). Cell type and time point are not known. The chain has TRBV4-1 and TRBJ2-1; 7 bases map to TRBD2. Sequencing input: PBMCs or a T cell subset sorted from them (not recorded which). The CDR3 region is CASSQREGSSYNEQFF. The CDR3, as DNA: TGCGCCAGCAGCCAAAGGGAGGGGAGCTCCTACAATGAGCAGTTCTTC.